The 8 T cell receptor beta chains below were found in one sample sequenced in a study of T-cell reconstitution after alpha-beta-depleted transplantation in children. During its preparation, the TCRbeta library received unique molecular identifiers. TCRdb ran MiXCR on the PCR reads and lists one entry per CDR3 protein. The sample records fewer than 550,000 distinct CDR3 sequences, around 15% being singletons. Material: PBMCs, mostly from graft donor cells, obtained 360 days after TCRalphabeta/CD19-depleted stem cell transplant. The receptors shown here come from a boy under two years old who had a stem cell transplant for Wiskott-Aldrich syndrome, so the T cells may come from the graft donor.

This chain uses TRBV12-3 or TRBV12-4 with TRBJ1-2; 7 bases fit TRBD1. The CDR3 has 16 residues. J lost 2 bases, V lost 4 bases, and 10 bases had no gene match. The CDR3 is CASSSFRDRPNYGYTF. The CDR3 coding sequence is TGTGCCAGCAGTTCCTTCCGGGACAGACCGAACTATGGCTACACCTTC.

The rearrangement links TRBV24-1 to TRBJ2-1; D may be TRBD1 (5 bases). The germline gives CDR1 KGHDR, CDR2 SFDVKD. This CDR3 contains 16 residues. Trimming removed 6 bases at V and 0 bases at J, with 14 bases between. The CDR3 DNA sequence: TGTGCCACCAGTCCCCGGACATCCCGCTCCTACAATGAGCAGTTCTTC. It codes for CATSPRTSRSYNEQFF.

This clonotype was counted only a few times. The chain links TRBV12-3 or TRBV12-4 to TRBJ2-1; 11 bases align to TRBD2. This CDR3 is 15 amino acids long. V shed 3 bases, J shed 4 bases, and the junction held 2 bases outside the gene matches. CDR3 DNA: TGTGCCAGCAGTTTTAGCGGGGGGGTGTACAATGAGCAGTTCTTC. Amino acids: CASSFSGGVYNEQFF.

The chain joins TRBV6-5 to TRBJ2-5, with TRBD1 matching over 8 bases. The germline CDR1 and CDR2 sequences are MNHEY and SVGAGI. Trimming took 2 bases from V and 1 from J; bases not matched to a gene: 3. The CDR3 has 15 amino acids. The CDR3 DNA reads TGTGCCAGCAGTTACGCAGGGGGCATCCAAGAGACCCAGTACTTC. This codes for CASSYAGGIQETQYF.

This clonotype was counted only a few times. The J gene is TRBJ2-5, the V gene TRBV12-3 or TRBV12-4, with TRBD2 identical over 7 bases. The CDR3 has 14 residues. J was trimmed by 7 bases and V by 3 bases; bases with no gene match: 8. The CDR3 region is CASSFASGLVTQYF. The CDR3 nucleotides are TGTGCCAGCAGTTTCGCTAGCGGCCTAGTGACCCAGTACTTC.

The CDR3 spells CASSLWNRVGETQYF. The CDR3 coding sequence is TGTGCCAGCAGCTTATGGAACAGGGTCGGAGAGACCCAGTACTTC. This chain uses TRBV7-9 with TRBJ2-5; possibly TRBD1 for D (6 bases). The CDR3 totals 15 residues. The germline V gene has CDR1 SEHNR and CDR2 FQNEAQ (reference sequence). Trimming cost V 2 bases and J 4 bases, with 14 bases left between them.

This clonotype has only a few counts. The chain couples TRBV5-1 to TRBJ2-3; 10 bases map to TRBD2. The germline gives CDR1 SGHRS, CDR2 YFSETQ. Trimming took 0 bases from V and 2 from J; bases not matched to a gene: 6. The CDR3 is made up of 17 amino acids. CDR3 loop: CASSLVASGGITDTQYF. The CDR3 DNA reads TGCGCCAGCAGCTTGGTGGCTAGCGGGGGTATCACAGATACGCAGTATTTT.

Many counts were recorded for this clonotype. The chain carries TRBV24-1 and TRBJ2-1, with a tentative D call TRBD2 (6 bases). CDR1 is KGHDR, CDR2 SFDVKD, per germline. The CDR3 totals 17 residues. V dropped 3 bases and J dropped 4 bases, with 18 bases sitting between them. CDR3 amino acids: CATSDRSGTALYNEQFF. Here the CDR3 DNA reads TGTGCCACCAGTGATCGATCCGGGACTGCTTTATACAATGAGCAGTTCTTC.